These 31 T cell receptor beta chains were sequenced from one sample in a study of blood T cell repertoires in COVID-19. Sequencing used immunoSEQ multiplex PCR; TCRdb keeps in-frame clones, though not all of them. The data hold about 90,000 clones, with 90% observed a single time. Sequencing was performed on peripheral blood. The receptors originated from a man aged 50-59 years with acute or convalescent COVID-19.

This chain joins TRBV2 and TRBJ1-6; 8 nucleotides align to TRBD1. Germline V gene data show CDR1 as SNHLY and CDR2 as FYNNEI. The CDR3 spans 14 residues. V lost 10 bases and J lost 6; bases outside the gene matches: 8. The CDR3 region is CATFGQGRNSPLHF. The CDR3 coding sequence is TGTGCCACCTTCGGACAGGGACGTAATTCACCCCTCCACTTT.

The chain combines TRBV7-2 with TRBJ1-1; D gene unclear. Trimming shortened V by 4 bases and J by 1 base, and 7 bases separated the two germline ends. The CDR3 runs to 13 residues. Germline lookup yields CDR1 SGHTA and CDR2 FQGNSA. The CDR3 DNA sequence: TGTGCCAGCAGCTCTCAGTGGAACACTGAAGCTTTCTTT. Protein: CASSSQWNTEAFF.

This chain uses TRBV10-3 with TRBJ1-5; TRBD1 is a possible D gene (6 bases). Per germline, CDR1 ENHRY and CDR2 SYGVKD. V lost 6 bases to trimming and J lost 0 bases, with 9 bases between them. There are 14 residues in the CDR3. The CDR3 sequence is CAIRQGNSNQPQHF. The DNA for the CDR3 is TGTGCCATCAGACAGGGTAATAGCAATCAGCCCCAGCATTTT.

V usage is TRBV5-1 and J usage is TRBJ2-7, with TRBD2 identical over 7 bases. The CDR3 loop spans 13 amino acids. Trimming removed 3 bases from V and 3 bases from J; junction bases left unmatched: 3. Germline CDR1 SGHRS, CDR2 YFSETQ. CDR3 nucleotide sequence: TGCGCCAGCAGCTCGACTAGCTTCTACGAGCAGTACTTC. Amino acid sequence: CASSSTSFYEQYF.

V usage is TRBV24-1 and J usage is TRBJ2-3; 9 bases align to TRBD2. The CDR3 extends over 14 amino acids. Looked up from germline, CDR1 is KGHDR and CDR2 is SFDVKD. V gave up 10 bases and J gave up 0 bases; unmatched junction bases: 4. CDR3: CATSGSTSTDTQYF. The CDR3 nucleotides are TGTGCCACTAGCGGGAGCACGAGCACAGATACGCAGTATTTT.

This clone has only a few counts. This chain joins TRBV5-1 and TRBJ2-3; TRBD2 aligns across 11 bases. This CDR3 is 17 amino acids long. V gave up 3 bases and J gave up 5 bases; unmatched junction bases: 11. Germline assignment: CDR1 SGHRS and CDR2 YFSETQ. The CDR3: CASSSVTSGELGDTQYF. The DNA for the CDR3 is TGCGCCAGCAGCTCCGTGACTAGCGGGGAGTTGGGAGATACGCAGTATTTT. The full variable domain, with the rest looked up from reference TRBV5-1 and TRBJ2-3, is KAGVTQTPRYLIKTRGQQVTLSCSPISGHRSVSWYQQTPGQGLQFLFEYFSETQRNKGNFPGRFSGRQFSNSRSEMNVSTLELGDSALYLCASSSVTSGELGDTQYFGPGTRLTVL.

This chain links TRBV3-1 (or the pseudogene TRBV3-2) with TRBJ1-1; D might be TRBD1 (5 bases). The CDR3 spans 14 residues. Trimming took 1 base from V and 1 from J, leaving 7 bases between them. Germline V gene sequence: CDR1 LGHDT, CDR2 YNNKEL (reference sequence). The CDR3 loop is CASSQVQGNTEAFF. CDR3 nucleotides: TGTGCCAGCAGCCAAGTGCAGGGGAACACTGAAGCTTTCTTT.

The chain is built from TRBV19 and TRBJ2-7; 12 bases agree with TRBD1. Germline CDR1 reads LNHDA; CDR2 reads SQIVND (reference sequence). The V gene end was trimmed by 3 bases and the J gene end by 6 bases; junction bases not matched to a gene: 3. The CDR3 loop spans 14 amino acids. CDR3 amino acids: CASSMGQGASEQYF. The CDR3 DNA sequence: TGTGCCAGTAGTATGGGACAGGGGGCGAGCGAGCAGTACTTC.

The chain recombines TRBV11-2 with TRBJ1-1; D is perhaps TRBD1 (6 bases). Germline V CDR1 and CDR2: SGHAT, FQNNGV. The CDR3 contains 14 residues. The V end lost 7 bases, the J end lost 3 bases, and 15 bases lay between the germline ends. In DNA, the CDR3 is TGTGCCAGCAAAACTAACAGGGCTTACACTGAAGCTTTCTTT. Its translation is CASKTNRAYTEAFF.

V and J are TRBV4-3 and TRBJ1-1; no clear D. Germline-derived CDR1 and CDR2 are LGHNA and YSLEER. The CDR3 runs to 13 residues. Between the trimmed V and J ends, which lost 3 bases and 7 bases, there was a span of 12 bases. CDR3 coding DNA: TGCGCCAGCAGCCAGTCCCGGGTGGTTGAAGCTTTCTTT. This translates into CASSQSRVVEAFF.

J is TRBJ2-1 and V is TRBV9; 9 positions match TRBD2. Germline CDR1 and CDR2: SGDLS and YYNGEE. The V gene end was trimmed by 5 bases and the J gene end by 2 bases; junction bases not matched to a gene: 2. This CDR3 has 14 amino acids. The CDR3 here is CASRGLATYNEQFF. CDR3 bases: TGTGCCAGCAGGGGACTAGCCACCTACAATGAGCAGTTCTTC. The full variable domain, its missing parts supplied by reference TRBV9 and TRBJ2-1, is DSGVTQTPKHLITATGQRVTLRCSPRSGDLSVYWYQQSLDQGLQFLIQYYNGEERAKGNILERFSAQQFPDLHSELNLSSLELGDSALYFCASRGLATYNEQFFGPGTRLTVL.

The chain joins TRBV6-5 to TRBJ1-2; 8 bases match TRBD1. The CDR3 extends over 15 amino acids. Losses at the gene ends were 2 bases for V and 1 base for J; bases not matched to a gene: 3. Germline V lookup: CDR1 MNHEY, CDR2 SVGAGI. The CDR3 region is CASSYARGHNYGYTF. The DNA of the CDR3 is TGTGCCAGCAGTTACGCCAGGGGGCATAACTATGGCTACACCTTC.

The chain has TRBV24-1 and TRBJ2-5; D ambiguous. Germline CDR1 is KGHDR and CDR2 is SFDVKD. Trimming removed 3 bases from V and 1 base from J, with 5 bases in between. There are 13 residues in the CDR3. The CDR3 DNA reads TGTGCCACCAGTGATGGCAGCCAAGAGACCCAGTACTTC. It yields the protein CATSDGSQETQYF.

V is TRBV4-1 and J is TRBJ1-3, with D unresolved. This CDR3 is 15 amino acids long. V lost 1 base and J 0 bases, leaving 7 bases between the germline ends. Germline lookup yields CDR1 MGHRA and CDR2 YSYEKL. In DNA, the CDR3 is TGCGCCAGCAGCCAAGTCTCCTACTCTGGAAACACCATATATTTT. Amino acid sequence: CASSQVSYSGNTIYF.

The chain is built from TRBV5-1 and TRBJ2-7; 12 bases are shared with TRBD1. Germline values: CDR1 SGHRS, CDR2 YFSETQ. The trim removed 3 bases at V and 3 bases at J, leaving 7 bases unmatched. This CDR3 is 16 amino acids long. DNA of the CDR3: TGCGCCAGCAGCTCCGGGGGGACAGGGGGCGTCTACGAGCAGTACTTC. Translation gives CASSSGGTGGVYEQYF.

The chain combines TRBV2 with TRBJ2-7; D is unclear. In germline, CDR1 is SNHLY, CDR2 FYNNEI. This CDR3 region has 15 residues. Between the trimmed V and J ends, which lost 1 base and 4 bases, there was a span of 14 bases. CDR3 bases: TGTGCCAGCAGTGAAGGGGCAGCCCCCGAATACGAGCAGTACTTC. Translation gives CASSEGAAPEYEQYF.

The table lists this clone with a count of one. V and J are TRBV5-5 and TRBJ1-2; 8 nucleotides match TRBD1. CDR3 length: 15 amino acids. Germline trimming cut 2 bases from V and 7 bases from J; bases unmatched to any gene: 10. CDR1 and CDR2 from the germline V gene are SGHKS and YYEKEE (reference sequence). CDR3 coding DNA: TGTGCCAGCAGCTTTTCCGGACAGGGTAATTCTGGCTACACCTTC. Residues: CASSFSGQGNSGYTF. Full variable domain (remainder filled in from reference TRBV5-5 and TRBJ1-2): DAGVTQSPTHLIKTRGQQVTLRCSPISGHKSVSWYQQVLGQGPQFIFQYYEKEERGRGNFPDRFSARQFPNYSSELNVNALLLGDSALYLCASSFSGQGNSGYTFGSGTRLTVV.

The chain is built from TRBV9 and TRBJ1-3; 8 bases fit TRBD1. CDR1 is SGDLS, CDR2 YYNGEE, per germline. The CDR3 is 15 amino acids. After removal of 5 bases from V and 4 bases from J, the junction contained 8 bases not matched to a gene. As DNA, the CDR3 is TGTGCCAGCAGTTCTGGACAGGGTGCAGGAAACACCATATATTTT. Encoded protein: CASSSGQGAGNTIYF.

The chain combines TRBV6-5 with TRBJ2-1; no clear D gene. The germline CDR1 and CDR2 sequences are MNHEY and SVGAGI. The V end was cut by 5 bases, the J end by 9 bases, with 14 bases between. CDR3 length: 13 amino acids. CDR3 nucleotides: TGTGCCAGCAGTAGAGCAGAGGTTACTGAGCAGTTCTTC. It translates to CASSRAEVTEQFF.

This chain joins TRBV6-5 and TRBJ1-2; 8 nucleotides agree with TRBD1. The CDR3 has 15 residues. The ends lost 2 bases at V and 5 bases at J; junction bases unmatched: 7. CDR1 MNHEY and CDR2 SVGAGI come from the germline V gene. For the CDR3, the DNA is TGTGCCAGCAGTTACGGCCAGGGGGCAGGGTATGGCTACACCTTC. It is translated as CASSYGQGAGYGYTF.

The rearrangement joins TRBV3-1 (or the pseudogene TRBV3-2) to TRBJ2-4, with 10 bases matching TRBD2. This CDR3 comprises 17 residues. V lost 1 base to trimming and J lost 3 bases; unmatched junction nucleotides: 6. Germline V gene lookup returns CDR1 LGHDT and CDR2 YNNKEL (reference sequence). The CDR3 bases are TGTGCCAGCAGCCAAGGGAGCGGGAGGGCCGTCAAAAACATTCAGTACTTC. It codes for CASSQGSGRAVKNIQYF.

The DNA of the CDR3 is TGTGCCTGGAGTGTACTAGCGGGTGCGTTTAATGAGCAGTTCTTC. It encodes CAWSVLAGAFNEQFF. This sequence joins TRBV30 and TRBJ2-1, with TRBD2 matching over 9 bases. V was clipped by 0 bases and J by 7 bases; unmatched bases: 7. The germline V gene has CDR1 GTSNPN and CDR2 SVGIG (reference sequence). The CDR3 totals 15 residues.

The chain couples TRBV11-2 to TRBJ2-5, with 8 bases matching TRBD2. Germline CDR1 reads SGHAT; CDR2 reads FQNNGV. With V trimmed by 2 bases and J by 4 bases, 6 bases remained unmatched. This CDR3 contains 15 residues. The CDR3 DNA is TGTGCCAGCAGCTTAAAAACAGCGGGAGTAGAGACCCAGTACTTC. It yields the protein CASSLKTAGVETQYF.

This clone was counted a few times. The V gene is TRBV9, the J gene TRBJ2-1; D is uncertain. Trimming cost V 0 bases and J 16 bases, with 17 bases left between them. Germline V CDR1 and CDR2: SGDLS, YYNGEE. The CDR3 has 13 residues. The DNA for the CDR3 is TGTGCCAGCAGCGTAGAGGTCTACAGCATCCCATTCTTC. Protein: CASSVEVYSIPFF.

CDR3: CAISGGLVTGQGTSTDTQYF. DNA of the CDR3: TGTGCCATCAGTGGCGGCCTGGTGACAGGACAAGGTACTAGCACAGATACGCAGTATTTT. V gene TRBV10-3 combines with J gene TRBJ2-3; TRBD1 is a possible D gene (6 bases). CDR1 is ENHRY, CDR2 SYGVKD, per germline. The CDR3 contains 20 residues. The ends were cut back, 4 bases at V and 0 bases at J, with 26 bases in the middle.

The CDR3 sequence: CASSFSSASNYGYTF. The CDR3 nucleotides are TGTGCCAGCAGTTTTAGCTCAGCTTCTAACTATGGCTACACCTTC. This chain links TRBV27 with TRBJ1-2; D is ambiguous. The ends were cut back, 3 bases at V and 0 bases at J, with 11 bases in the middle. The CDR3 loop spans 15 amino acids. Germline CDR1 reads MNHEY; CDR2 reads SMNVEV (reference sequence).

Comment on this clone: Other DNA sequences in this sample translate to the same CDR3. V gene TRBV19 combines with J gene TRBJ1-2; 7 nucleotides agree with TRBD1. Germline V gene data show CDR1 as LNHDA and CDR2 as SQIVND (reference sequence). Unmatched junction bases numbered 0, after V lost 1 base and J lost 4 bases. This CDR3 is 13 amino acids long. CDR3 in DNA: TGTGCCAGTAGTATAGGGACAGGCTATGGCTACACCTTC. This gives the protein CASSIGTGYGYTF.

The genes are TRBV6-5 and TRBJ1-2; no reliable D call. Germline assignment: CDR1 MNHEY and CDR2 SVGAGI. V was shortened by 7 bases and J by 1 base, with 10 bases between the two germline ends. The CDR3 consists of 13 residues. The CDR3 sequence is CASTSGGNYGYTF. The CDR3 DNA is TGTGCCAGCACGTCCGGCGGTAACTATGGCTACACCTTC.

The chain uses TRBV5-1 and TRBJ1-1, with a weak D call TRBD1 (6 bases). The germline CDR1 and CDR2 sequences are SGHRS and YFSETQ. V dropped 4 bases and J dropped 0 bases, with 10 bases sitting between them. The CDR3 has 14 amino acids. CDR3: CASSGNRVNTEAFF. CDR3 coding DNA: TGCGCCAGCAGCGGGAACAGGGTGAACACTGAAGCTTTCTTT.

The V gene is TRBV28, the J gene TRBJ1-6; TRBD1 aligns across 10 bases. V lost 7 bases, J lost 7 bases, and 13 bases stayed unmatched. Germline V gene sequence: CDR1 MDHEN, CDR2 SYDVKM. The CDR3 is 17 residues long. This CDR3 is CASIELRGQGINSPLHF. CDR3 nucleotide sequence: TGTGCCAGCATCGAACTCCGGGGACAGGGGATAAATTCACCCCTCCACTTT.

This chain links TRBV2 with TRBJ2-7; 10 bases are shared with TRBD1. The CDR3 has 16 amino acids. Trimming cost V 3 bases and J 2 bases; bases outside gene matches: 7. Germline V gene lookup returns CDR1 SNHLY and CDR2 FYNNEI. The CDR3 spells CASSETGTGVPYEQYF. The DNA for the CDR3 is TGTGCCAGCAGTGAGACCGGGACAGGGGTTCCCTACGAGCAGTACTTC.